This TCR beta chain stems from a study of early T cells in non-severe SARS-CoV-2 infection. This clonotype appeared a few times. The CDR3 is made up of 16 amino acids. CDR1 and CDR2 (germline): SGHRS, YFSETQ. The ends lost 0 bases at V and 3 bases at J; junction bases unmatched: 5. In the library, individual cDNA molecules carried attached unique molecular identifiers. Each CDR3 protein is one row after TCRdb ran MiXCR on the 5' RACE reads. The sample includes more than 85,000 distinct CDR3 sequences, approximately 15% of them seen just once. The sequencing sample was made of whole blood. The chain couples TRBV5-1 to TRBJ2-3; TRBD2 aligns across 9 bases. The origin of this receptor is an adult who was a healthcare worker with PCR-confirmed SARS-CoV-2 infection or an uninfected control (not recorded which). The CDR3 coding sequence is TGCGCCAGCAGCTTGGTAGCGGGAGTTAAAACAGATACGCAGTATTTT. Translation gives CASSLVAGVKTDTQYF.